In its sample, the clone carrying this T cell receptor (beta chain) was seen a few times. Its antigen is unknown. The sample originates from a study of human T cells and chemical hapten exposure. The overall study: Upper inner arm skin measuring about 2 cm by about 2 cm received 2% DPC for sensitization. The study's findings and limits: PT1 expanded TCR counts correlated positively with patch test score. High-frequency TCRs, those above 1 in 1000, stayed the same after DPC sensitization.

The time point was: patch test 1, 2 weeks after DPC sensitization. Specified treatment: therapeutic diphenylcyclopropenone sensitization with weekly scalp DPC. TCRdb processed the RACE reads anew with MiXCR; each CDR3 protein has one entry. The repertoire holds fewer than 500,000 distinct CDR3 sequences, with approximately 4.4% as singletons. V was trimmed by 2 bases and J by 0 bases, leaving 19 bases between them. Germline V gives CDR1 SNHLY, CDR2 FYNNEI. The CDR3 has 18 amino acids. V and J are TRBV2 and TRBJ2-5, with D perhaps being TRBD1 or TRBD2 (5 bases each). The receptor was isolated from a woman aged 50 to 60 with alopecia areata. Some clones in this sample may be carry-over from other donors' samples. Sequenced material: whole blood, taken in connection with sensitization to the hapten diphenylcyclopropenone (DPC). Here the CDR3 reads CASSEKGRQREYQETQYF. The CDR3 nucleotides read TGTGCCAGCAGTGAAAAGGGGCGACAGAGGGAGTACCAAGAGACCCAGTACTTC.